A single sample gave rise to the 30 T cell receptor beta chains below, sequenced in a study of shared clonotypes between healthy human individuals. Clones were read by immunoSEQ multiplex PCR, and TCRdb kept only the in-frame ones, dropping some. The sample consists of 2,500,000 or so clones, 80% to 95% of them appearing once. The sequenced sample consisted of naive CD4+ T cells from PBMCs. The subset: CD45RA+ positively selected. These TCRs come from a man aged 18 to 30 in good health. Some clones in this sample may be carry-over from other donors' samples.

The chain combines TRBV28 with TRBJ2-1; the D gene is possibly TRBD2 (5 bases). Trimming left V 5 bases short and J 0 bases short, with 14 bases between. The germline V gene encodes CDR1 MDHEN and CDR2 SYDVKM. The CDR3 has 16 amino acids. CDR3 sequence: CASSTFGESSYNEQFF. CDR3 coding DNA: TGTGCCAGCAGTACCTTTGGGGAGAGCTCCTACAATGAGCAGTTCTTC.

About this clone itself: Distinct nucleotide sequences in the sample also encode this CDR3. The chain recombines TRBV18 with TRBJ2-1; D is undetermined. CDR3 length: 14 amino acids. Germline lookup yields CDR1 KGHSH and CDR2 LQKENI. Trimming removed 3 bases from V and 0 bases from J, with 6 bases in between. DNA of the CDR3: TGTGCCAGCTCACCGACCCGCTCCTACAATGAGCAGTTCTTC. It codes for CASSPTRSYNEQFF.

The chain links TRBV2 to TRBJ1-3; D unresolved. From germline, CDR1 is SNHLY and CDR2 FYNNEI. The V end lost 2 bases, the J end lost 7 bases, and 6 bases lay between the germline ends. The CDR3 totals 12 residues. CDR3 residues: CASSETRNTIYF. In DNA, the CDR3 is TGTGCCAGCAGTGAAACTCGGAACACCATATATTTT.

This chain joins TRBV4-1 and TRBJ1-4; TRBD1 matches at 7 bases. J lost 5 bases, V lost 1 base, and 10 bases had no gene match. Looked up from germline, CDR1 is MGHRA and CDR2 is YSYEKL. The CDR3 is 17 amino acids. CDR3: CASSQVAFRGWNEKLFF. In DNA, the CDR3 is TGCGCCAGCAGCCAAGTTGCGTTCAGGGGGTGGAATGAAAAACTGTTTTTT.

The chain joins TRBV27 to TRBJ1-5; D uncertain. Germline lookup yields CDR1 MNHEY and CDR2 SMNVEV (reference sequence). Trimming removed 1 base from V and 3 bases from J, with 10 bases in between. The CDR3 covers 15 residues. The CDR3 protein is CASSLFSGINQPQHF. DNA of the CDR3: TGTGCCAGCAGTTTATTTTCGGGGATCAATCAGCCCCAGCATTTT.

V usage is TRBV6-5 and J usage is TRBJ2-3; 10 bases line up with TRBD2. With 7 bases clipped from V and 7 bases from J, the junction kept 2 bases outside the gene matches. The CDR3 sequence is 12 residues long. CDR1 MNHEY and CDR2 SVGAGI come from the germline V gene. Here the CDR3 DNA reads TGTGCCAGCACTACTAGCGGGAATACGCAGTATTTT. Protein: CASTTSGNTQYF.

The chain has TRBV28 and TRBJ1-2; weak D call: TRBD1 (5 bases). V was shortened by 8 bases and J by 8 bases, with 18 bases between the two germline ends. Germline-derived CDR1 and CDR2 are MDHEN and SYDVKM. CDR3 length equals 13 residues. The DNA for the CDR3 is TGTGCCAGCCGGGCCGGAGGAGGGGACGGCTACACCTTC. This encodes CASRAGGGDGYTF.

This chain joins TRBV9 and TRBJ1-1; TRBD1 aligns across 7 bases. There are 16 residues in the CDR3. With V trimmed by 3 bases and J by 3 bases, 11 bases remained unmatched. Looked up from germline, CDR1 is SGDLS and CDR2 is YYNGEE. The CDR3, as DNA: TGTGCCAGCAGCGCCCAGACAGGGAGTTTTGACACTGAAGCTTTCTTT. Its translation is CASSAQTGSFDTEAFF.

The V call is TRBV2, the J call TRBJ2-2; D unresolved. V was cut by 1 base and J by 0 bases, with 9 bases left in between. Germline-derived CDR1 and CDR2 are SNHLY and FYNNEI. The CDR3 loop spans 16 amino acids. The CDR3 here is CASSEDSVANTGELFF. As DNA, the CDR3 is TGTGCCAGCAGTGAAGACAGCGTCGCGAACACCGGGGAGCTGTTTTTT.

The chain employs TRBV5-1 and TRBJ2-1, with D tentatively TRBD2 (6 bases). Germline assignment: CDR1 SGHRS and CDR2 YFSETQ. Trimming stripped 0 bases from V and 0 bases from J, with 10 bases between. There are 16 residues in the CDR3. The CDR3 reads CASSLGGGISYNEQFF. CDR3 nucleotides: TGCGCCAGCAGCTTGGGGGGCGGGATCTCCTACAATGAGCAGTTCTTC.

The chain links TRBV5-1 to TRBJ2-6; D ambiguous. V was cut by 9 bases and J by 0 bases, with 13 bases left in between. Germline-derived CDR1 and CDR2 are SGHRS and YFSETQ. This CDR3 contains 15 residues. CDR3 bases: TGCGCCACCCGTCCGGGTAGCTCTGGGGCCAACGTCCTGACTTTC. Translated, it gives CATRPGSSGANVLTF.

The chain joins TRBV6-5 to TRBJ2-7; no clear D. V gave up 1 base and J gave up 7 bases, with 11 bases separating them. CDR1 is MNHEY and CDR2 is SVGAGI in the germline V gene. The CDR3 spans 13 residues. CDR3 in amino acids: CASSYWRTGEQYF. For the CDR3, the DNA is TGTGCCAGCAGTTACTGGCGGACCGGGGAGCAGTACTTC.

The chain combines TRBV7-3 with TRBJ2-1, with TRBD2 matching over 10 bases. The trim removed 5 bases at V and 1 base at J, leaving 2 bases unmatched. The CDR3 contains 15 residues. Germline values: CDR1 SGHTA, CDR2 FQGTGA. CDR3 sequence: CASSQAGGSYNEQFF. DNA for the CDR3: TGTGCCAGCAGCCAAGCGGGAGGGTCCTACAATGAGCAGTTCTTC. The variable domain in full, with the rest retrieved from reference TRBV7-3 and TRBJ2-1, is GAGVSQTPSNKVTEKGKYVELRCDPISGHTALYWYRQSLGQGPEFLIYFQGTGAADDSGLPNDRFFAVRPEGSVSTLKIQRTERGDSAVYLCASSQAGGSYNEQFFGPGTRLTVL.

Notes on this clone: This CDR3 is also generated by other DNA sequences in the sample. V and J are TRBV7-2 and TRBJ1-1; TRBD1 might be the D (5 bases). CDR3 length: 14 amino acids. V lost 1 base and J lost 1, with 7 bases in between. Per germline, CDR1 SGHTA and CDR2 FQGNSA. CDR3 sequence (DNA): TGTGCCAGCAGCTTAGTAAGGGGGAACACTGAAGCTTTCTTT. The encoded protein is CASSLVRGNTEAFF.

CDR3 in DNA: TGTGCCTGGAGTGAACAGCTTTACTACGAGCAGTACTTC. This translates into CAWSEQLYYEQYF. The chain couples TRBV30 to TRBJ2-7; D call uncertain. The CDR3 sequence is 13 residues long. Germline CDR1 GTSNPN, CDR2 SVGIG (reference sequence). V lost 1 base, J lost 3 bases, and 10 bases lay in between.

Comment on this clone: The sample holds other DNA sequences that translate to the same CDR3. The rearrangement uses TRBV5-1 and TRBJ2-7, with 9 bases that match TRBD2. V lost 4 bases to trimming and J lost 0 bases; unmatched junction nucleotides: 2. Germline V gene sequence: CDR1 SGHRS, CDR2 YFSETQ. This CDR3 has 14 residues. The CDR3 nucleotides read TGCGCCAGCAGCCCGACTAGCGGCTCCTACGAGCAGTACTTC. This codes for CASSPTSGSYEQYF. Filled out from reference TRBV5-1 and TRBJ2-7, the complete variable domain reads KAGVTQTPRYLIKTRGQQVTLSCSPISGHRSVSWYQQTPGQGLQFLFEYFSETQRNKGNFPGRFSGRQFSNSRSEMNVSTLELGDSALYLCASSPTSGSYEQYFGPGTRLTVT.

The gene calls are TRBV11-2 and TRBJ1-2, with D possibly matching TRBD1 (5 bases). V shed 3 bases and J shed 4 bases, with 12 bases lying between them. This CDR3 has 14 amino acids. Germline V gene data show CDR1 as SGHAT and CDR2 as FQNNGV. CDR3 sequence reads: CASSLEGTSYGYTF. CDR3 coding DNA: TGTGCCAGCAGCTTGGAGGGGACGTCCTATGGCTACACCTTC.

V gene TRBV7-3 combines with J gene TRBJ1-1; 7 bases fit TRBD1. There are 15 residues in the CDR3. V lost 1 base, J lost 0 bases, and 2 bases stayed unmatched. Germline V CDR1 and CDR2: SGHTA, FQGTGA. The CDR3 sequence is CASSLKDRMNTEAFF. DNA for the CDR3: TGTGCCAGCAGCTTAAAGGACAGGATGAACACTGAAGCTTTCTTT.

This CDR3 is CASSLLSITGELFF. Written as DNA, the CDR3 is TGTGCCAGCAGCTTATTGTCCATCACCGGGGAGCTGTTTTTT. The chain combines TRBV7-8 with TRBJ2-2; D remains unclear. Germline CDR1 is SGHVS and CDR2 is FQNEAQ. V was shortened by 2 bases and J by 4 bases, with 8 bases between the two germline ends. The CDR3 runs to 14 residues.

This rearrangement joins TRBV5-4 to TRBJ2-7, with D possibly being TRBD1 (5 bases). Germline V gene lookup returns CDR1 SGHNT and CDR2 YYREEE (reference sequence). The CDR3 loop spans 15 amino acids. The V gene lost 1 base and the J gene lost 2 bases, with 13 bases spanning the gap. CDR3 nucleotides: TGTGCCAGCAGCTTGTGGGGCCGCTTAGCCTACGAGCAGTACTTC. Protein: CASSLWGRLAYEQYF.

This chain joins TRBV6-6 and TRBJ2-1, with D perhaps TRBD2 (5 bases). Per germline, CDR1 MNHNY and CDR2 SVGAGI (reference sequence). V lost 5 bases and J 9 bases, leaving 11 bases between the germline ends. This CDR3 is 12 amino acids long. DNA for the CDR3: TGTGCCAGCAGTACGGATGGAGGTGAGCAGTTCTTC. Amino acid sequence: CASSTDGGEQFF.

The chain couples TRBV2 to TRBJ2-2, with D possibly TRBD2 on 5 matching bases. The length of the CDR3 is 15 residues. Germline CDR1 reads SNHLY; CDR2 reads FYNNEI. The V end was cut by 8 bases, the J end by 0 bases, with 13 bases between. CDR3 region: CASGDLGANTGELFF. The CDR3 nucleotides read TGTGCCAGCGGAGACCTGGGAGCGAACACCGGGGAGCTGTTTTTT. Drawing the rest from reference TRBV2 and TRBJ2-2, the complete variable domain is EPEVTQTPSHQVTQMGQEVILRCVPISNHLYFYWYRQILGQKVEFLVSFYNNEISEKSEIFDDQFSVERPDGSNFTLKIRSTKLEDSAMYFCASGDLGANTGELFFGEGSRLTVL.

V gene TRBV9 combines with J gene TRBJ1-4, with D possibly matching TRBD1 (6 bases). This CDR3 is 14 amino acids long. Trimming removed 0 bases at V and 10 bases at J, with 13 bases between. Germline CDR1 reads SGDLS; CDR2 reads YYNGEE. CDR3 protein: CASSVALGARKLFF. CDR3 nucleotide sequence: TGTGCCAGCAGCGTAGCTCTGGGGGCGAGAAAACTGTTTTTT.

The chain carries TRBV4-1 and TRBJ2-4; the D gene is possibly TRBD2 (5 bases). CDR1 MGHRA and CDR2 YSYEKL come from the germline V gene. This CDR3 has 15 residues. Trimming shortened V by 3 bases and J by 8 bases, and 17 bases separated the two germline ends. CDR3 region: CASSQGSVEGDIQYF. The CDR3 DNA reads as TGCGCCAGCAGCCAGGGGAGCGTTGAGGGTGACATTCAGTACTTC.

Only one count was recorded for this clone. The rearrangement uses TRBV7-9 and TRBJ2-2, with TRBD2 matching 10 bases. With 5 bases clipped from V and 4 bases from J, the junction kept 4 bases outside the gene matches. The CDR3 is 15 residues long. Germline CDR1 and CDR2: SEHNR and FQNEAQ (reference sequence). The CDR3 DNA reads as TGTGCCAGCAGCCTAAGGACTAGCGGCACCGGGGAGCTGTTTTTT. It encodes CASSLRTSGTGELFF.

The chain carries TRBV9 and TRBJ2-2; D uncertain. CDR1 is SGDLS and CDR2 is YYNGEE in the germline V gene. Trimming left V 4 bases short and J 1 base short, with 26 bases between. This CDR3 region has 20 residues. The CDR3 sequence: CASSPRPSRVWSQNTGELFF. The DNA for the CDR3 is TGTGCCAGCAGCCCCCGACCCTCTAGAGTCTGGAGCCAGAACACCGGGGAGCTGTTTTTT.

The chain uses TRBV11-3 and TRBJ2-1, with TRBD2 as a possible D gene (6 bases). Trimming shortened V by 1 base and J by 5 bases, and 9 bases separated the two germline ends. The CDR3 has 14 residues. Per the germline V gene, CDR1 is SGHNT and CDR2 is YENEEA. CDR3 residues: CASSLGPGDNEQFF. DNA for the CDR3: TGTGCCAGCAGCTTAGGCCCGGGGGACAATGAGCAGTTCTTC.

The chain uses TRBV6-1 and TRBJ1-4, with D perhaps matching TRBD1 (5 bases). With 0 bases removed from V and 8 bases from J, the gap between germline ends came to 13 bases. The CDR3 has 15 amino acids. Per the germline V gene, CDR1 is MNHNS and CDR2 is SASEGT. The CDR3 is CASSEAEGPGEKLFF. CDR3 nucleotides: TGTGCCAGCAGTGAAGCGGAGGGGCCGGGGGAAAAACTGTTTTTT.

This rearrangement joins TRBV7-3 to TRBJ1-1, with D perhaps TRBD1 (5 bases). The CDR3 runs 15 residues. CDR1 and CDR2 from the germline V gene are SGHTA and FQGTGA. The ends were cut back, 2 bases at V and 3 bases at J, with 13 bases in the middle. CDR3 loop: CASSLLTGTYTEAFF. The CDR3 DNA sequence: TGTGCCAGCAGCTTATTGACGGGGACTTACACTGAAGCTTTCTTT.

This chain joins TRBV11-3 and TRBJ1-5, with 8 nucleotides matching TRBD1. The germline V gene has CDR1 SGHNT and CDR2 YENEEA. Trimming at V came to 6 bases and at J to 6 bases, leaving 10 bases not matched to a gene. The CDR3 runs to 15 residues. CDR3 region: CASSQGAGGRQPQHF. CDR3 coding DNA: TGTGCCAGCAGTCAGGGGGCAGGGGGTCGTCAGCCCCAGCATTTT.